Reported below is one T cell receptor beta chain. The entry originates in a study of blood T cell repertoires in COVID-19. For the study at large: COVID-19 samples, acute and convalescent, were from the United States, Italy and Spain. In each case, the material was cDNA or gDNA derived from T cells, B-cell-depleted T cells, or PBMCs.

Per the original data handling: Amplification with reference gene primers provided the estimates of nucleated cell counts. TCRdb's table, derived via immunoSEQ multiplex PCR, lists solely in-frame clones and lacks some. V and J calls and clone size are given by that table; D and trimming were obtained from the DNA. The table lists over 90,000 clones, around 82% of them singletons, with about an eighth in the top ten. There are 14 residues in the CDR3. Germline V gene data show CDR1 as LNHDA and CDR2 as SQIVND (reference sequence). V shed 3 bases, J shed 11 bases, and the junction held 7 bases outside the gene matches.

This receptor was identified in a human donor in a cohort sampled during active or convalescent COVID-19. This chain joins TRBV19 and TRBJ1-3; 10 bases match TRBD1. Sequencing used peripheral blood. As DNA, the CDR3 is TGTGCCAGTAGTATTGGGACAGGGGAAACCCCCATATATTTT. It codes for CASSIGTGETPIYF.